The 3 T cell receptor beta chains reported below all come from one sample, sequenced in a study of blood T cell repertoires in COVID-19. Assay: immunoSEQ multiplex PCR; the TCRdb copy retains only in-frame clones and omits some. The data show roughly 120,000 clones, with about 90% seen just once and 0.88% held by the top ten. Source material: peripheral blood. These TCRs come from a woman in her fifties or sixties with active or convalescent COVID-19.

CDR3 DNA sequence: TGTGCCAGCAGCAACCGGGGGGGCACTGAAGCTTTCTTT. Its protein is CASSNRGGTEAFF. The V gene is TRBV7-9, the J gene TRBJ1-1, with TRBD1 as a possible D gene (5 bases). Germline CDR1 SEHNR, CDR2 FQNEAQ (reference sequence). With 5 bases removed from V and 4 bases from J, the gap between germline ends came to 11 bases. This CDR3 has 13 amino acids.

This clone was observed a few times. The J gene is TRBJ2-3, the V gene TRBV5-5; 11 positions agree with TRBD2. J was trimmed by 3 bases and V by 6 bases; bases with no gene match: 15. The CDR3 runs 18 residues. The germline V gene has CDR1 SGHKS and CDR2 YYEKEE (reference sequence). As DNA, the CDR3 is TGTGCCAGCATCGCCGGGACTAGCGGAAGTGTGGGGACAGATACGCAGTATTTT. It specifies CASIAGTSGSVGTDTQYF.

V and J are TRBV6-4 and TRBJ2-1, with 11 bases fitting TRBD2. Germline CDR1 reads MRHNA; CDR2 reads SNTAGT. Germline trimming cut 2 bases from V and 7 bases from J; bases unmatched to any gene: 4. The CDR3 length is 15 residues. CDR3 residues: CASSDRLAGKNEQFF. CDR3 DNA sequence: TGTGCCAGCAGTGACAGACTAGCGGGAAAAAATGAGCAGTTCTTC.